Shown below are 25 T cell receptor beta chains from a single sample sequenced in a study of cytomegalovirus exposure and HLA in healthy donors. PCR used 60 Vbeta primers and 13 Jbeta primers. Only in-frame clones appear in the TCRdb table, and some are missing; sequencing was by immunoSEQ multiplex PCR. The sample lists 140,000 or so clones, around 90% occurring once. Sequenced material: PBMCs. The source of these receptors is a woman between 35 and 50 years old in good health and CMV-seronegative.

The J gene is TRBJ1-2, the V gene TRBV4-2, with 7 nucleotides matching TRBD1. This CDR3 contains 16 residues. Trimming took 4 bases from V and 4 from J; bases not matched to a gene: 12. In germline, CDR1 is LGHNA, CDR2 YNFKEQ. The CDR3 sequence is CASSRARQGGFYGYTF. CDR3 nucleotide sequence: TGTGCCAGCAGCCGCGCCCGACAGGGCGGTTTCTATGGCTACACCTTC.

The chain joins TRBV4-1 to TRBJ1-6; TRBD1 is a possible D gene (6 bases). There are 21 residues in the CDR3. V was shortened by 0 bases and J by 4 bases, with 25 bases between the two germline ends. The germline V gene has CDR1 MGHRA and CDR2 YSYEKL. DNA for the CDR3: TGCGCCAGCAGCCAAGATGTAATGTTCACCCGGACAGAGAAGTATAATTCACCCCTCCACTTT. It translates to CASSQDVMFTRTEKYNSPLHF.

The CDR3 spells CASSLSTGISYEQYF. CDR3 nucleotide sequence: TGTGCCAGCAGTTTATCGACAGGGATCTCCTACGAGCAGTACTTC. The chain recombines TRBV27 with TRBJ2-7; 7 nucleotides match TRBD1. The CDR3 is 15 amino acids. Germline CDR1 reads MNHEY; CDR2 reads SMNVEV (reference sequence). J lost 0 bases, V lost 0 bases, and 2 bases had no gene match.

This chain connects TRBV9 to TRBJ2-3; maybe TRBD2 (6 bases). This CDR3 comprises 16 residues. V was clipped by 4 bases and J by 4 bases, with 19 bases between them. Germline loops: CDR1 SGDLS, CDR2 YYNGEE. The CDR3 DNA reads as TGTGCCAGCAGCCCCTTGGGGGGACGAGGGGCAGATACGCAGTATTTT. Its protein is CASSPLGGRGADTQYF.

The V and J genes are TRBV27 and TRBJ1-5, with TRBD1 matching 9 bases. The junction had 6 bases not matched to a gene; V was cut back by 7 bases and J by 2 bases. The CDR3 is 15 amino acids. Germline-derived CDR1 and CDR2 are MNHEY and SMNVEV (reference sequence). The CDR3 spells CASKDRGGGNQPQHF. The CDR3 nucleotides are TGTGCCAGCAAGGACAGGGGTGGTGGCAATCAGCCCCAGCATTTT.

This clone appeared a single time. The V call is TRBV6-5, the J call TRBJ2-5; TRBD2 aligns across 8 bases. The CDR3 is 15 amino acids. V dropped 0 bases and J dropped 2; count of bases not matched to a gene: 2. Germline V gene lookup returns CDR1 MNHEY and CDR2 SVGAGI. CDR3 loop: CASSYSRLAQETQYF. CDR3 DNA: TGTGCCAGCAGTTACTCGAGACTAGCGCAAGAGACCCAGTACTTC.

V and J are TRBV7-2 and TRBJ1-2; 8 nucleotides align to TRBD1. Germline CDR1 reads SGHTA; CDR2 reads FQGNSA. The junction had 10 bases not matched to a gene; V was cut back by 5 bases and J by 8 bases. The CDR3 totals 14 residues. The CDR3, as DNA: TGTGCCAGCAGCCCCGCCGGGACAGGCTTGGGCTACACCTTC. It specifies CASSPAGTGLGYTF.

The V and J genes are TRBV6-1 and TRBJ2-3; 7 bases map to TRBD1. The CDR3 is made up of 14 amino acids. CDR1 is MNHNS, CDR2 SASEGT, per germline. Unmatched junction bases numbered 6, after V lost 7 bases and J lost 2 bases. The CDR3 region has the DNA TGTGCCAGCAAATGGACAGGCACCACAGATACGCAGTATTTT. Its translation: CASKWTGTTDTQYF.

This clone was observed a few times. The chain carries TRBV11-2 and TRBJ2-7, with 9 nucleotides matching TRBD1. The germline V gene has CDR1 SGHAT and CDR2 FQNNGV. The CDR3 is 13 residues long. V trimming: 5 bases; J trimming: 5 bases; junction bases outside the gene matches: 4. CDR3 sequence (DNA): TGTGCCAGCAGCGTGGGACAGGGCGACGAGCAGTACTTC. This encodes CASSVGQGDEQYF.

This chain joins TRBV27 and TRBJ1-5, with D possibly TRBD1 on 5 matching bases. CDR3 length: 16 amino acids. Germline CDR1 and CDR2: MNHEY and SMNVEV (reference sequence). The V end lost 2 bases, the J end lost 3 bases, and 14 bases lay between the germline ends. In nucleotides, the CDR3 is TGTGCCAGCAGTTTACTGGGAACAGGTAACAATCAGCCCCAGCATTTT. Protein product: CASSLLGTGNNQPQHF.

The CDR3 DNA follows: TGCGCCAGCAGCCTAGGACAGCCCGGGGCTGAAGCTTTCTTT. Amino acids: CASSLGQPGAEAFF. J is TRBJ1-1 and V is TRBV5-1; D may be TRBD1 (6 bases). The CDR3 has 14 amino acids. Trimming pared 4 bases from V and 6 bases from J, leaving 16 bases between. The germline gives CDR1 SGHRS, CDR2 YFSETQ.

V gene TRBV28 combines with J gene TRBJ2-5; TRBD2 matches 9 bases. V shed 8 bases and J 9 bases; nucleotides not matched to a gene: 13. Germline V gene sequence: CDR1 MDHEN, CDR2 SYDVKM. This CDR3 contains 14 residues. The CDR3 sequence: CASRRVLAGRAQYF. The CDR3 DNA reads as TGTGCCAGCCGGCGGGTACTAGCGGGCCGGGCCCAGTACTTC.

Notes on this clone: At one boundary the junction diverges from the germline segment, which might be a read error. The chain is built from TRBV7-9 and TRBJ2-5; 7 positions agree with TRBD1. CDR1 SEHNR and CDR2 FQNEAQ come from the germline V gene (reference sequence). The CDR3 is 14 residues long. The CDR3 DNA is TGTTCCAGCAGGCCCGACAGGGTGGGAGAGACCCAGTACTTC. Protein product: CSSRPDRVGETQYF.

V usage is TRBV9 and J usage is TRBJ1-1; 7 bases agree with TRBD1. This CDR3 region has 15 residues. V shed 3 bases, J shed 0 bases, and the junction held 5 bases outside the gene matches. The germline V gene has CDR1 SGDLS and CDR2 YYNGEE. The chain's CDR3 is CASSASGGMNTEAFF. DNA of the CDR3: TGTGCCAGCAGCGCATCAGGGGGGATGAACACTGAAGCTTTCTTT.

A note on this clone: At the DNA level, this CDR3 is encoded by other sequences in the same sample as well. The CDR3 sequence is CASSLGGAGVSVEQYF. CDR3 nucleotide sequence: TGTGCCAGCAGCTTAGGGGGAGCGGGAGTCTCCGTCGAGCAGTACTTC. The chain employs TRBV11-3 and TRBJ2-7, with 8 bases that match TRBD2. The J segment lost 6 bases and the V segment lost 1 base, leaving 11 bases of the junction unmatched. From germline, CDR1 is SGHNT and CDR2 YENEEA. This CDR3 is 16 amino acids long.

The chain uses TRBV6-5 and TRBJ2-2; 7 bases fit TRBD1. The V segment lost 10 bases and the J segment 5 bases; nucleotides outside the gene matches: 13. This CDR3 spans 15 amino acids. Germline values: CDR1 MNHEY, CDR2 SVGAGI. CDR3 DNA: TGTGCCACCCAACCGCGACAGGGATTAACCGGGGAGCTGTTTTTT. This translates into CATQPRQGLTGELFF.

This sequence joins TRBV10-3 and TRBJ2-7, with 8 bases lining up with TRBD1. Germline-derived CDR1 and CDR2 are ENHRY and SYGVKD. Trimming removed 6 bases from V and 2 bases from J; junction bases left unmatched: 6. The CDR3 loop spans 14 amino acids. The CDR3 DNA sequence: TGTGCCATCAGAGTTGGACAGGGTACCTACGAGCAGTACTTC. Translating gives CAIRVGQGTYEQYF.

V is TRBV18 and J is TRBJ1-3; D unclear. With 4 bases removed from V and 0 bases from J, the gap between germline ends came to 10 bases. CDR1 and CDR2 (germline): KGHSH, LQKENI. This CDR3 is 15 amino acids long. The CDR3 is CASSREWGSGNTIYF. The CDR3 bases are TGTGCCAGCTCACGGGAGTGGGGCTCTGGAAACACCATATATTTT.

The chain combines TRBV5-4 with TRBJ2-7; D might be TRBD2 (6 bases). CDR1 is SGHNT, CDR2 YYREEE, per germline (reference sequence). The CDR3 length is 13 residues. Trimming took off 2 bases at V and 3 bases at J, with 9 bases between the two ends. This CDR3 reads CASSLPGVYEQYF. CDR3 bases: TGTGCCAGCAGCTTACCGGGGGTCTACGAGCAGTACTTC.

J is TRBJ1-1 and V is TRBV6-1, with TRBD1 identical over 8 bases. Per the germline V gene, CDR1 is MNHNS and CDR2 is SASEGT. Trimming removed 2 bases from V and 4 bases from J; junction bases left unmatched: 9. The CDR3 consists of 16 residues. CDR3 loop: CASSERTGTTGTEAFF. The CDR3 DNA sequence: TGTGCCAGCAGTGAAAGGACAGGGACGACGGGCACTGAAGCTTTCTTT.

The chain has TRBV5-1 and TRBJ2-1, with 8 bases aligning to TRBD2. The CDR3 runs to 16 residues. The V and J ends lost 1 base and 9 bases, in that order; junction bases with no gene match: 12. Germline values: CDR1 SGHRS, CDR2 YFSETQ. The CDR3 nucleotides read TGCGCCAGCAGCTTGTACACAGGTCGTAGCGGGATTGAGCAGTTCTTC. Translated, it gives CASSLYTGRSGIEQFF.

The chain combines TRBV5-6 with TRBJ2-5; 11 bases are a match to TRBD2. Germline-derived CDR1 and CDR2 are SGHDT and YYEEEE. CDR3 length: 15 residues. V dropped 4 bases and J dropped 4; count of bases not matched to a gene: 6. The DNA for the CDR3 is TGTGCCAGCAGCCCGACTGGGACTAGCGGAGAGACCCAGTACTTC. Translation gives CASSPTGTSGETQYF.

Comment on this clone: At one boundary the junction diverges from the germline segment, which might be a read error. V gene TRBV7-9 combines with J gene TRBJ2-7; TRBD2 matches at 8 bases. CDR3 length equals 15 residues. The germline V gene encodes CDR1 SEHNR and CDR2 FQNEAQ (reference sequence). CDR3: CSSSLIVAGSYEQYF. In DNA form, the CDR3 reads TGTTCCAGCAGCCTCATCGTAGCGGGGAGCTACGAGCAGTACTTC. Using reference TRBV7-9 and TRBJ2-7 for the parts outside the CDR3, the full variable domain is DTGVSQNPRHKITKRGQNVTFRCDPISEHNRLYWYRQTLGQGPEFLTYFQNEAQLEKSRLLSDRFSAERPKGSFSTLEIQRTEQGDSAMYLCSSSLIVAGSYEQYFGPGTRLTVT.

This CDR3 is CASSSPGLDYNEQFF. For the CDR3, the DNA is TGTGCCAGCAGTTCGCCGGGACTAGATTACAATGAGCAGTTCTTC. The chain combines TRBV5-4 with TRBJ2-1; TRBD2 agrees at 8 bases. Germline-derived CDR1 and CDR2 are SGHNT and YYREEE (reference sequence). This CDR3 has 15 residues. V dropped 5 bases and J dropped 4; count of bases not matched to a gene: 8.

This clone was counted only a few times. This chain uses TRBV25-1 with TRBJ1-4; 7 bases align to TRBD1. The CDR3 is made up of 16 amino acids. V gave up 0 bases and J gave up 7 bases; unmatched junction bases: 8. Per germline, CDR1 MGHDK and CDR2 SYGVNS. CDR3 DNA sequence: TGTGCCAGCAGTGAATATGGGAGACAGGGAAGTGAAAAACTGTTTTTT. The encoded protein is CASSEYGRQGSEKLFF.